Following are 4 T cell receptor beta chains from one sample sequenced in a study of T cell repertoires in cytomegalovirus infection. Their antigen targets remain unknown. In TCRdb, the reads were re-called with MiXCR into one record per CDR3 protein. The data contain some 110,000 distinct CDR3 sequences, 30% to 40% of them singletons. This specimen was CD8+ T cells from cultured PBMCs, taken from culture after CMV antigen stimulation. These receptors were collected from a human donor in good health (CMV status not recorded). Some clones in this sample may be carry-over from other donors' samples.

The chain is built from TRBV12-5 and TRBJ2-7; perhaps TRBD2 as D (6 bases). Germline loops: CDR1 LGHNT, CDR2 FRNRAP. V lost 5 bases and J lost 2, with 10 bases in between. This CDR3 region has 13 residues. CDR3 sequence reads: CASGRGGTYEQYF. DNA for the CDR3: TGTGCTAGTGGTCGGGGCGGGACCTACGAGCAGTACTTC.

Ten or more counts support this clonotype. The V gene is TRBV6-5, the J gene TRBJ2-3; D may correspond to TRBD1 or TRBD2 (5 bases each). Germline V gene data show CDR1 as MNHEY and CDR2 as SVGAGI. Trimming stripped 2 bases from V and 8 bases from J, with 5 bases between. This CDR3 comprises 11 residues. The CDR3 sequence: CASSYGGTQYF. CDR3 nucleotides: TGTGCCAGCAGTTACGGGGGTACGCAGTATTTT.

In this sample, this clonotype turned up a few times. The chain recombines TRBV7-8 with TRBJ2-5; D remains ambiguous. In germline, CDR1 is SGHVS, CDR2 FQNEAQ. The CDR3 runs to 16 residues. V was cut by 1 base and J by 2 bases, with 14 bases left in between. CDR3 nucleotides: TGTGCCAGCAGCTTAGTCGAGACAACCGGTCAAGAGACCCAGTACTTC. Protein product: CASSLVETTGQETQYF.

DNA for the CDR3: TGCAGCGTCTTGGGCCAGAGCGGGGTTTCCTACAATGAGCAGTTCTTC. This codes for CSVLGQSGVSYNEQFF. The gene calls are TRBV29-1 and TRBJ2-1; the match to TRBD2 covers 7 bases. Germline V gives CDR1 SQVTM, CDR2 ANQGSEA. CDR3 size: 16 residues. V dropped 6 bases and J dropped 1; count of bases not matched to a gene: 12.